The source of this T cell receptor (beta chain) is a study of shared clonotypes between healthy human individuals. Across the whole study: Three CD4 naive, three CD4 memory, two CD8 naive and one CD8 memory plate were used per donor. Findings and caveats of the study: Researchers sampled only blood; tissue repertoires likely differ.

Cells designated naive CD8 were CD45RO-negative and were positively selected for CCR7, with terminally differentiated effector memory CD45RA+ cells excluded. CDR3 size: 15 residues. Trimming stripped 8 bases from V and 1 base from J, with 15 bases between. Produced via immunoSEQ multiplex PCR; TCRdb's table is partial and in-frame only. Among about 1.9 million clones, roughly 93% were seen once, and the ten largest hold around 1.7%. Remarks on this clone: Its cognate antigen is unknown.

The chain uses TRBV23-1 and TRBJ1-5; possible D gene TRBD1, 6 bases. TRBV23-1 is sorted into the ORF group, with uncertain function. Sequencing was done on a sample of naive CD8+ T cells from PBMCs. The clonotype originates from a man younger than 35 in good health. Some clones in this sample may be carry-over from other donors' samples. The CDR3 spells CASSKGVASNQPQHF. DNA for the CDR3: TGCGCCAGCTCAAAGGGGGTAGCGAGCAATCAGCCCCAGCATTTT.